This TCR beta chain was obtained from a study of blood T cell repertoires in COVID-19. Study information: Sites across the United States, Italy and Spain contributed samples from acute and convalescent COVID-19. The analysed material was cDNA or gDNA that came from T cells, B-cell-depleted T cells, or PBMCs.

Source study methods: Nucleated cell number was recorded as an estimate derived from reference gene primer amplification. Here immunoSEQ multiplex PCR was the method, and the copy in TCRdb shows in-frame clones only, minus some. V, J and clone size are those of that table, while D and trimming were read from the DNA. The profile covers tens of thousands of clones, with 85% to 90% appearing a single time and approximately 3.7% taken by the ten largest. Trimming stripped 7 bases from V and 0 bases from J, with 10 bases between. The CDR3 contains 14 residues. The germline gives CDR1 MGHDK, CDR2 SYGVNS. The chain joins TRBV25-1 to TRBJ2-1, with D unresolved. The sequenced sample was peripheral blood. The receptor was derived from a man between 45 and 60 years old with acute or convalescent COVID-19. The CDR3: CASNPPSSYNEQFF. CDR3 bases: TGTGCCAGCAATCCCCCGAGCTCCTACAATGAGCAGTTCTTC.